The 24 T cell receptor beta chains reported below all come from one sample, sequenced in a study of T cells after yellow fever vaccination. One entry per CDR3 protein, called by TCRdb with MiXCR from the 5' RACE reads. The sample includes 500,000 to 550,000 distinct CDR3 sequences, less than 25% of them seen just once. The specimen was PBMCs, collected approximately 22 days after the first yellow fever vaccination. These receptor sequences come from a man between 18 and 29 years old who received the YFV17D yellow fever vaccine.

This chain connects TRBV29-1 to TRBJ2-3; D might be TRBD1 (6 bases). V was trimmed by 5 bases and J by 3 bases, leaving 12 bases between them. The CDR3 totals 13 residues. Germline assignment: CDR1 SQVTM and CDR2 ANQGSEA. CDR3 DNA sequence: TGCAGCGTTACAGGGCGTCGGACAGATACGCAGTATTTT. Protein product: CSVTGRRTDTQYF.

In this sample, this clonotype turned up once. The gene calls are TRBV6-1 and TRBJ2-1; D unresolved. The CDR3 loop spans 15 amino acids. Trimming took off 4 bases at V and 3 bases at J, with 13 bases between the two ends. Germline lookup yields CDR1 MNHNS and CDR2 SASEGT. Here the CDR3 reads CASSGIIVIYNEQFF. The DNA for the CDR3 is TGTGCCAGCAGTGGCATTATTGTAATCTACAATGAGCAGTTCTTC.

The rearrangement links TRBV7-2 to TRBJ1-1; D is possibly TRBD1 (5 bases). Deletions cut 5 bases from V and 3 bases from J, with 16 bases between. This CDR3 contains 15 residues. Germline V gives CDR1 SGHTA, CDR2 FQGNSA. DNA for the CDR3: TGTGCCAGCAGCGAGAGCAGGGTGTCGTACACTGAAGCTTTCTTT. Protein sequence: CASSESRVSYTEAFF.

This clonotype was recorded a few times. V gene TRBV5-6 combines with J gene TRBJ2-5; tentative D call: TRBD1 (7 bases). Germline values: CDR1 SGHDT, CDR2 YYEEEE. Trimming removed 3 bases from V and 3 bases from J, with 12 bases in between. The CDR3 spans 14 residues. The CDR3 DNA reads TGTGCCAGCAGCTCCTCAGGGGGGAAAGAGACCCAGTACTTC. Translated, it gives CASSSSGGKETQYF.

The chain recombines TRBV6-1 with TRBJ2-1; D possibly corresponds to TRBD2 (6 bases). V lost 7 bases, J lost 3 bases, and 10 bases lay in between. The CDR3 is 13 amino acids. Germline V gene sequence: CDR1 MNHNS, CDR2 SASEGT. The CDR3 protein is CASTGVGYNEQFF. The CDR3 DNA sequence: TGTGCCAGCACGGGGGTAGGCTACAATGAGCAGTTCTTC.

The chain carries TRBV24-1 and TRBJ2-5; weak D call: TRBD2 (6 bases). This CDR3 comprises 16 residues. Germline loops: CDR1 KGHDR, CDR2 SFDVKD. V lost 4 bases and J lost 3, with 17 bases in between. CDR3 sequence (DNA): TGTGCCACCAGTGAATTCGGTCAGCGGAGGGAAGAGACCCAGTACTTC. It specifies CATSEFGQRREETQYF.

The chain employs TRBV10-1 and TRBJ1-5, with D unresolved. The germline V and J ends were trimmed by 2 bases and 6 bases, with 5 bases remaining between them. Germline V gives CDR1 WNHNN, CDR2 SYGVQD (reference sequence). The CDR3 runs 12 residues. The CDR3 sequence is CASSENTQPQHF. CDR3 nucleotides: TGCGCCAGCAGTGAGAATACTCAGCCCCAGCATTTT.

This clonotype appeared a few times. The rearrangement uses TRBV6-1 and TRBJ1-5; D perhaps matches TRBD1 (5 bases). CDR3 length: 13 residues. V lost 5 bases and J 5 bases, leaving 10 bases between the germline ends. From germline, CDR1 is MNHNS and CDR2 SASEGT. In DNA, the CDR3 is TGTGCCAGCAGTCAGGGCGCCGATCAGCCCCAGCATTTT. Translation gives CASSQGADQPQHF.

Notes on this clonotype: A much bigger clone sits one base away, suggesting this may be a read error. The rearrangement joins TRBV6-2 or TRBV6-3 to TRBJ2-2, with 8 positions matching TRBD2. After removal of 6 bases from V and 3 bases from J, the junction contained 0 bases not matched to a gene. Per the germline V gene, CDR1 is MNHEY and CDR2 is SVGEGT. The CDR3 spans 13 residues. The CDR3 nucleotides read TGTGCCAGCAGCGGGGGGGACACCGGGGAGCTGTTTTTT. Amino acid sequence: CASSGGDTGELFF.

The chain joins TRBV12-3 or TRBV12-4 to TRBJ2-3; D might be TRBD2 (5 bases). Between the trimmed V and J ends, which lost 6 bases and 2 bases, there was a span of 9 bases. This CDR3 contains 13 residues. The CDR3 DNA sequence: TGTGCCAGCAGACCGGACTTCACAGATACGCAGTATTTT. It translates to CASRPDFTDTQYF.

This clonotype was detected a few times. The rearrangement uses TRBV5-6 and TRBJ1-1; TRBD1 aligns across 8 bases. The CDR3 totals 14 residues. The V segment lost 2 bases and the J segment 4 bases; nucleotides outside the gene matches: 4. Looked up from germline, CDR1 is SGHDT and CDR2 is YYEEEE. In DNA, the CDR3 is TGTGCCAGCAGCTTACCACAGGGGGGCACTGAAGCTTTCTTT. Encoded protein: CASSLPQGGTEAFF.

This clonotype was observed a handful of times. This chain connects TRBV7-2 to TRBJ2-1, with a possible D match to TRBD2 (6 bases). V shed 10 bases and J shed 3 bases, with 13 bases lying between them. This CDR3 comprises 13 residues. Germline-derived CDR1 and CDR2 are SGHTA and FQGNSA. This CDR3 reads CATAQDYYNEQFF. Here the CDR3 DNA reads TGTGCCACCGCCCAGGACTACTACAATGAGCAGTTCTTC.

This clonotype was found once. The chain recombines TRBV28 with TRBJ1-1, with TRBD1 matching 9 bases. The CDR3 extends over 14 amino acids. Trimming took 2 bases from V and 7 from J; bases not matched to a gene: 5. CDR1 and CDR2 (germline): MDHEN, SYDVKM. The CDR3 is CASSLGTGLLEAFF. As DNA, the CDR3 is TGTGCCAGCAGTTTAGGGACAGGGCTACTTGAAGCTTTCTTT.

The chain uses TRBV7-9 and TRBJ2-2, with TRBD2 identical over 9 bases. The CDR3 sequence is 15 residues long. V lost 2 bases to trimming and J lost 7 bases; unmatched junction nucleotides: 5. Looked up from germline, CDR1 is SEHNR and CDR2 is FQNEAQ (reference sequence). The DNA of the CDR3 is TGTGCCAGCAGCTTAATGCCTAGCGGGGTCGGGGAGCTGTTTTTT. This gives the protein CASSLMPSGVGELFF.

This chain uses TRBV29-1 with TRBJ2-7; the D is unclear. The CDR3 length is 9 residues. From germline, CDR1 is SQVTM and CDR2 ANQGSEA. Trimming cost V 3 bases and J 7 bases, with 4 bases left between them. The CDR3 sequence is CSVDGEQYV. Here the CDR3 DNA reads TGCAGCGTTGATGGGGAGCAGTACGTC.

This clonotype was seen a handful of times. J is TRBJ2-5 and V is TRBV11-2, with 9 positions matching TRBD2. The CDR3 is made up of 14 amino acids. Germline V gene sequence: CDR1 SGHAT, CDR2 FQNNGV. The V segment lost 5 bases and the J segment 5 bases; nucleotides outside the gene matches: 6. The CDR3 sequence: CASSPGTSLETQYF. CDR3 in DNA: TGTGCCAGCAGCCCGGGGACTAGCTTGGAGACCCAGTACTTC.

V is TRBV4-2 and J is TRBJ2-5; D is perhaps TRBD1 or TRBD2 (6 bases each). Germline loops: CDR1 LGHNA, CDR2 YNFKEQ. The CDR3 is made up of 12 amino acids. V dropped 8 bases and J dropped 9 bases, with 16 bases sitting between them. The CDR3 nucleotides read TGTGCCAGCGGGGACTCCGCAGGGGCCCAGTACTTC. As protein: CASGDSAGAQYF.

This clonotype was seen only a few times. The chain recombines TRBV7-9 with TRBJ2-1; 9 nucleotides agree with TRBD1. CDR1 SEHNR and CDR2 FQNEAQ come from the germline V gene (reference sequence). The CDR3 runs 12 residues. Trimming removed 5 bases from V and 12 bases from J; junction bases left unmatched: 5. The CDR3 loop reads CASSPSGQGQFF. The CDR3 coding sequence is TGTGCCAGCAGCCCTTCGGGACAGGGGCAGTTCTTC.

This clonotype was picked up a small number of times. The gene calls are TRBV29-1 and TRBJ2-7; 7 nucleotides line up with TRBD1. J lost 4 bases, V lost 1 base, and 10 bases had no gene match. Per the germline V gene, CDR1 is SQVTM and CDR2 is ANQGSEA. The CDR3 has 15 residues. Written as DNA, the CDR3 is TGCAGCGTTGAAGTTTCCGGGACAGCGAGGTACGAGCAGTACTTC. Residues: CSVEVSGTARYEQYF.

This CDR3 is CASSPAQFLDQETQYF. Here the CDR3 DNA reads TGTGCCAGCAGCCCCGCGCAGTTTCTGGACCAAGAGACCCAGTACTTC. The chain couples TRBV14 to TRBJ2-5; D is undetermined. The V and J ends lost 4 bases and 0 bases respectively, with 15 bases between them. Germline assignment: CDR1 SGHDN and CDR2 FVKESK. The CDR3 spans 16 residues. Based on the CDR3 plus reference TRBV14 and TRBJ2-5, the full variable domain is EAGVTQFPSHSVIEKGQTVTLRCDPISGHDNLYWYRRVMGKEIKFLLHFVKESKQDESGMPNNRFLAERTGGTYSTLKVQPAELEDSGVYFCASSPAQFLDQETQYFGPGTRLLVL.

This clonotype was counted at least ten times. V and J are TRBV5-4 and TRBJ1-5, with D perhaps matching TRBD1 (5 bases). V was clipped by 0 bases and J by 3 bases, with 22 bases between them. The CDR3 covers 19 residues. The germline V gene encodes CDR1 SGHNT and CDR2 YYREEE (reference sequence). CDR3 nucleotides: TGTGCCAGCAGCTTGGTTGAGGCCGGGACTGAGATTCCCAATCAGCCCCAGCATTTT. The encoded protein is CASSLVEAGTEIPNQPQHF.

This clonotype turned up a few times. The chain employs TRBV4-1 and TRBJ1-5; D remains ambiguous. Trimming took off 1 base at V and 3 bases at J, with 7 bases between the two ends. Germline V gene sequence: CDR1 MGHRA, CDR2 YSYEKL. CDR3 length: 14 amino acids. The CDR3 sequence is CASSQGNYNQPQHF. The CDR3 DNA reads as TGCGCCAGCAGCCAAGGGAACTACAATCAGCCCCAGCATTTT.

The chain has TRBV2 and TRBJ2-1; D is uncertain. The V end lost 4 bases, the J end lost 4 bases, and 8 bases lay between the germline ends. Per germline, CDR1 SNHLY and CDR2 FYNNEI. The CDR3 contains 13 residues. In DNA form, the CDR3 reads TGTGCCAGCAGTGGATCTACGTACAATGAGCAGTTCTTC. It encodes CASSGSTYNEQFF.

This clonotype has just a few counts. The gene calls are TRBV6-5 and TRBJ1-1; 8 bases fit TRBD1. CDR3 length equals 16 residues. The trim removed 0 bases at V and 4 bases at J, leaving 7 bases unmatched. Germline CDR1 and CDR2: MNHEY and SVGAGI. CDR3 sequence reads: CASSYSNQGARTEAFF. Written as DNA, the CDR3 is TGTGCCAGCAGTTACTCGAATCAGGGGGCGCGCACTGAAGCTTTCTTT.